This paragraph covers one T cell receptor (beta chain) sequence. The antigen remains unidentified. This record comes from a study of cytomegalovirus exposure and HLA in healthy donors. V gave up 6 bases and J gave up 5 bases, with 7 bases separating them. Germline-derived CDR1 and CDR2 are SGHNT and YYREEE (reference sequence). This CDR3 comprises 11 residues. The primer mix had 60 Vbeta and 13 Jbeta primers. Profiling relied on immunoSEQ multiplex PCR, and the TCRdb table lists in-frame clones only, not all of them. The sample records roughly 120,000 clones, around 69% being singletons. The study, taken as a whole, reports: Most TCR sequences were seen very rarely across donors, but some public TCRs occurred in many. CMV serostatus was the only recorded immune exposure for donors. Several of the most significant clusters appeared linked to common viral pathogens, based on a later analysis.

The sequenced sample consisted of PBMCs. The genes are TRBV5-4 and TRBJ2-3; D uncertain. This TCR came from a woman in her thirties or forties in good health and CMV-seropositive. This CDR3 is CASTLGDTQYF. In nucleotides, the CDR3 is TGTGCCAGCACCCTCGGAGATACGCAGTATTTT.